This T cell receptor (beta chain) was recorded in a study of blood T cell repertoires in COVID-19. Study as a whole: The study drew acute and convalescent COVID-19 samples from the United States, Italy and Spain.

The table came from immunoSEQ multiplex PCR; TCRdb's copy has only in-frame clones and leaves some out. The sample includes 30,000 to 40,000 clones, approximately 91% seen only once; the top ten take more than 13%. The TCR sequence derives from a human donor with active COVID-19. The donor label of this sample is uncertain. Sequenced: peripheral blood.

The CDR3 here is CSVDGSNYGYTF. The CDR3 region has the DNA TGCAGCGTTGACGGTAGCAACTATGGCTACACCTTC. This chain joins TRBV29-1 and TRBJ1-2; D ambiguous. CDR1 SQVTM and CDR2 ANQGSEA come from the germline V gene. The length of the CDR3 is 12 residues. Trimming left V 3 bases short and J 2 bases short, with 7 bases between. Full variable domain (rest looked up from reference TRBV29-1 and TRBJ1-2): SAVISQKPSRDICQRGTSLTIQCQVDSQVTMMFWYRQQPGQSLTLIATANQGSEATYESGFVIDKFPISRPNLTFSTLTVSNMSPEDSSIYLCSVDGSNYGYTFGSGTRLTVV.